Included here is one T cell receptor (beta chain) sequence, with context. What it binds is unknown. Use of 60 Vbeta and 13 Jbeta primers characterized the PCR. TCRdb's copy holds only in-frame clones and misses some; the assay was immunoSEQ multiplex PCR. The sample lists roughly 90,000 clones; 70% to 85% were seen once. This sample was taken from a study of cytomegalovirus exposure and HLA in healthy donors. Study observations and caveats: V- and J-gene trimming of TCR beta was linked (in a later analysis) to a missense DCLRE1C variant.

V trimming: 4 bases; J trimming: 2 bases; junction bases outside the gene matches: 6. Germline loops: CDR1 SGHDN, CDR2 FVKESK. The CDR3 loop spans 15 amino acids. This TCR was sampled from a man aged 25 to 40 in good health and CMV-seropositive. Sequencing was done on a sample of PBMCs. The chain combines TRBV14 with TRBJ1-2; 8 nucleotides line up with TRBD1. CDR3 region: CASSLIGQGNYGYTF. The CDR3 coding sequence is TGTGCCAGCAGCCTTATTGGACAGGGCAACTATGGCTACACCTTC.